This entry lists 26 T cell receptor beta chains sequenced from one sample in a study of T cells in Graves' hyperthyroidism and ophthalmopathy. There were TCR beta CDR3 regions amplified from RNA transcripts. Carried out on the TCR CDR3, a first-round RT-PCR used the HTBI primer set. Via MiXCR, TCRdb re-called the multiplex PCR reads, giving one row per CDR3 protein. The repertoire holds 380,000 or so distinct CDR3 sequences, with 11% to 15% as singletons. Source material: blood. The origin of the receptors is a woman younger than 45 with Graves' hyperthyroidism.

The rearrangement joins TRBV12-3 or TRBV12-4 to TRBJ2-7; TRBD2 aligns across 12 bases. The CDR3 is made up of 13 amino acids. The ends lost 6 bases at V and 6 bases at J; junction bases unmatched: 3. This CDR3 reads CASSLAGGLEQYF. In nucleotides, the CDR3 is TGTGCCAGCAGCCTAGCGGGAGGGCTCGAGCAGTACTTC.

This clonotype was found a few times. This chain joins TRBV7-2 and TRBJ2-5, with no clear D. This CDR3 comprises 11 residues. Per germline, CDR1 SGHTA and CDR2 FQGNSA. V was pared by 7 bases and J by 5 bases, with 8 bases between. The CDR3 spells CASMSYETQYF. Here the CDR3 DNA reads TGTGCCAGCATGTCATACGAGACCCAGTACTTC.

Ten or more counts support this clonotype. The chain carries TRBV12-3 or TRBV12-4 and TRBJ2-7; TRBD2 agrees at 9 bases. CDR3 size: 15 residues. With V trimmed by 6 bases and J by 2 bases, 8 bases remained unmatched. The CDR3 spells CASRPAGGSTYEQYF. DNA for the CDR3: TGTGCCAGCAGACCAGCGGGAGGTTCCACCTACGAGCAGTACTTC.

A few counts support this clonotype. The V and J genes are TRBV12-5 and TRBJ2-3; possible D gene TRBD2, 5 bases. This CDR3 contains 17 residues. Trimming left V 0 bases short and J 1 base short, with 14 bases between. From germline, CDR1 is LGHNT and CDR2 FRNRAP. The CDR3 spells CASGLVREPRGTDTQYF. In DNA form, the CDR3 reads TGTGCTAGTGGTTTGGTACGGGAACCGAGAGGCACAGATACGCAGTATTTT.

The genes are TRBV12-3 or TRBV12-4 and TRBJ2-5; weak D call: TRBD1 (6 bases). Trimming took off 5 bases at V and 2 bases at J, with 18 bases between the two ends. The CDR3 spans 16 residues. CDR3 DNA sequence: TGTGCCAGCAGTCAAAGACAGGCTAGGTGGCAAGAGACCCAGTACTTC. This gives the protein CASSQRQARWQETQYF.

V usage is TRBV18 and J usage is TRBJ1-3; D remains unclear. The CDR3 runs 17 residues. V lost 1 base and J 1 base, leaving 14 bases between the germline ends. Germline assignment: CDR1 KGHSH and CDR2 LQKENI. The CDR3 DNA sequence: TGTGCCAGCTCACCACTTGTACAGACACCTTCTGGAAACACCATATATTTT. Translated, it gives CASSPLVQTPSGNTIYF.

The CDR3 nucleotides are TGTGCCAGCAGTGAAGACGTTTTCGACTACACCTTC. Its protein product is CASSEDVFDYTF. The rearrangement uses TRBV6-1 and TRBJ1-2; D is undetermined. Germline V CDR1 and CDR2: MNHNS, SASEGT. The V and J ends lost 1 base and 10 bases respectively, with 10 bases between them. CDR3 length: 12 amino acids.

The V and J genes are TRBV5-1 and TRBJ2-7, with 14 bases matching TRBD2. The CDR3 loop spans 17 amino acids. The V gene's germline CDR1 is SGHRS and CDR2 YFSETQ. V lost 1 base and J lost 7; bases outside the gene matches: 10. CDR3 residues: CASSLYLGTSGSREQYF. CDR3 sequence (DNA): TGCGCCAGCAGCTTGTATCTTGGGACTAGCGGGAGTCGGGAGCAGTACTTC.

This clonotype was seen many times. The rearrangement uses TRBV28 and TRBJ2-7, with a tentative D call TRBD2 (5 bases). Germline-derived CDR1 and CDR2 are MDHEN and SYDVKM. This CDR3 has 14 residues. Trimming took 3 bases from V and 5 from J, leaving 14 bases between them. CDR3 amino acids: CASSFEGNPNEQYF. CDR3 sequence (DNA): TGTGCCAGCAGTTTCGAGGGTAATCCTAACGAGCAGTACTTC.

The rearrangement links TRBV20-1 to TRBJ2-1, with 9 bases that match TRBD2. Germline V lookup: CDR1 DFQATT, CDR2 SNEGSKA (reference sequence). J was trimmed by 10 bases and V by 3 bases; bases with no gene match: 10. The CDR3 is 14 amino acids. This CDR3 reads CSASRREGRSEQFF. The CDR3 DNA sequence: TGCAGTGCTAGTCGGCGGGAGGGCCGGTCCGAGCAGTTCTTC.

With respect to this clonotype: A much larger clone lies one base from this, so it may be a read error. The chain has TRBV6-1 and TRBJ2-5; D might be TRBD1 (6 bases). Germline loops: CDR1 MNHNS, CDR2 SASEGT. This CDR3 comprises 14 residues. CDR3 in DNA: TGTGCGATCGGCCGCAGGGGAAACTGGGAGACCCAGTACTTC. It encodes CAIGRRGNWETQYF.

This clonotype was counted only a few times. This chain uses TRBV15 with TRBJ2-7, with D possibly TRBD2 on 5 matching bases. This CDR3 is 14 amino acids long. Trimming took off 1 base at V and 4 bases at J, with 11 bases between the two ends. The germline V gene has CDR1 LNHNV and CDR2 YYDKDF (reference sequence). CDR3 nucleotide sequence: TGTGCCACCAGCAGAGTGAGGGCCGCTTACGAGCAGTACTTC. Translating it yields CATSRVRAAYEQYF.

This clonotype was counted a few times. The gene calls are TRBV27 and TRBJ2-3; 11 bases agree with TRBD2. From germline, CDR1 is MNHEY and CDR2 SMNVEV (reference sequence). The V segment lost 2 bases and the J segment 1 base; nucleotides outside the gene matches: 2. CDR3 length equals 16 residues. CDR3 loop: CASSLKGLAGTDTQYF. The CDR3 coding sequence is TGTGCCAGCAGTTTAAAGGGACTAGCGGGCACAGATACGCAGTATTTT.

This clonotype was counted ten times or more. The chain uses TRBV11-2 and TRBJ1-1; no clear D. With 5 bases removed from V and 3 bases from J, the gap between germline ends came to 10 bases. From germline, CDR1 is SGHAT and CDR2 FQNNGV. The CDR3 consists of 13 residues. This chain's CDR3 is CASSVVAYTEAFF. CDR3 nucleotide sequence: TGTGCCAGCAGCGTGGTAGCTTACACTGAAGCTTTCTTT.

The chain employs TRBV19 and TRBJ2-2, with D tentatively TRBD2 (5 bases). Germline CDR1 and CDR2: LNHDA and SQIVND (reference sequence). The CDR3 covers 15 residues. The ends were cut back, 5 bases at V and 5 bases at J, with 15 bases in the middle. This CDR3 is CASSPLSRATGELFF. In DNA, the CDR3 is TGTGCCAGTAGTCCTCTTTCGAGGGCGACCGGGGAGCTGTTTTTT.

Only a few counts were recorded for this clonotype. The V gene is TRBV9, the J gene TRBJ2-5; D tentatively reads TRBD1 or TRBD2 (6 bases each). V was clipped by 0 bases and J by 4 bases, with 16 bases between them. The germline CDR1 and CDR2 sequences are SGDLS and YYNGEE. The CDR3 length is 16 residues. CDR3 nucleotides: TGTGCCAGCAGCGTAGGCCCGGGGGCATTCGGAGAGACCCAGTACTTC. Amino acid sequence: CASSVGPGAFGETQYF.

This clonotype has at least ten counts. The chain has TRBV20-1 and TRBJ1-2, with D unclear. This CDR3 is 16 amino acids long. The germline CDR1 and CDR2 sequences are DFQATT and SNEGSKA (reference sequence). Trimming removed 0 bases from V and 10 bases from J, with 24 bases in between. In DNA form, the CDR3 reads TGCAGTGCTAGAGATCTAACCAAAGAGTGGGTCGGTGCCTACACCTTC. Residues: CSARDLTKEWVGAYTF.

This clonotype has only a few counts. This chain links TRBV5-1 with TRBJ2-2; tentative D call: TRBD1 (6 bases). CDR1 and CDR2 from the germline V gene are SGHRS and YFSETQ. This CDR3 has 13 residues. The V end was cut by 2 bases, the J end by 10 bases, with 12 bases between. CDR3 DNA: TGCGCCAGCAGCTTCAACAGGGAGATGGAGCTGTTTTTT. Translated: CASSFNREMELFF.

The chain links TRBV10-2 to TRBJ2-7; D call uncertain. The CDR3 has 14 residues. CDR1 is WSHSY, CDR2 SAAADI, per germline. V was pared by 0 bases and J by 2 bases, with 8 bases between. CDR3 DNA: TGCGCCAGCAGTGAGTCGGCCTTGGCCTACGAGCAGTACTTC. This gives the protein CASSESALAYEQYF.

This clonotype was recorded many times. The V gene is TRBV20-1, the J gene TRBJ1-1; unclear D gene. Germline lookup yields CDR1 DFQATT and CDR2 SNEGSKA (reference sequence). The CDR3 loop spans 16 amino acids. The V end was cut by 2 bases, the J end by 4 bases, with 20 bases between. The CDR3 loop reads CSARSLRSPRGTEAFF. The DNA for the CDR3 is TGCAGTGCTAGATCCCTCAGATCTCCCCGGGGCACTGAAGCTTTCTTT.

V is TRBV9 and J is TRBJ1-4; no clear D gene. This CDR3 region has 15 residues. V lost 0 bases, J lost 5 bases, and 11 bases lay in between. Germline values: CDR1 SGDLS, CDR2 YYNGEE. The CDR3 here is CASSVGEAANEKLFF. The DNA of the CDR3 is TGTGCCAGCAGCGTAGGCGAGGCCGCAAATGAAAAACTGTTTTTT.

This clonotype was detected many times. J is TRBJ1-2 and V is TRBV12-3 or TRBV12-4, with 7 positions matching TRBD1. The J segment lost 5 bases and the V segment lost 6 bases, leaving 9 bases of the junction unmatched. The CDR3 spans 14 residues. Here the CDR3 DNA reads TGTGCCAGCAGCTACAGGGGCAAGGGATATGGCTACACCTTC. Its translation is CASSYRGKGYGYTF.

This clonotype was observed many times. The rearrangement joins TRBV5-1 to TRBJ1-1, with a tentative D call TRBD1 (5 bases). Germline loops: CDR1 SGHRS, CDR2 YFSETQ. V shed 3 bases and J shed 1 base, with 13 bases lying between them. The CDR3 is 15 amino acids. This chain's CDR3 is CASSSGTVSNTEAFF. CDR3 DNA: TGCGCCAGCAGCTCCGGGACGGTCTCGAACACTGAAGCTTTCTTT.

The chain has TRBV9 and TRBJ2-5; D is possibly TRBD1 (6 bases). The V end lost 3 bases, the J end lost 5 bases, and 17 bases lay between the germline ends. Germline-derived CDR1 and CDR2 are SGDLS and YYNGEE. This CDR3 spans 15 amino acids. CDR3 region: CASSEAGTKSETQYF. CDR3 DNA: TGTGCCAGCAGCGAGGCCGGGACAAAGTCCGAGACCCAGTACTTC.

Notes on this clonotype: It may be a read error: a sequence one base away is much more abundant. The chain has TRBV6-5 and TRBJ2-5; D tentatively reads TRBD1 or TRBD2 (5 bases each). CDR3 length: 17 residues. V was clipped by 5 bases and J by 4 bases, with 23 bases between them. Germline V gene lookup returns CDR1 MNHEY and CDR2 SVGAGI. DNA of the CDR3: TGTGCCAGCAGTCACCTACCCCGGGACGATGAGGGAGAGACCCAGTACTTC. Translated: CASSHLPRDDEGETQYF.

The CDR3: CASSQGAGGLVGETQYF. In nucleotides, the CDR3 is TGTGCCAGCAGCCAAGGGGCCGGAGGACTAGTTGGAGAGACCCAGTACTTC. The V call is TRBV3-1, the J call TRBJ2-5, with 7 bases aligning to TRBD2. The germline CDR1 and CDR2 sequences are LGHDT and YNNKEL (reference sequence). CDR3 size: 17 residues. V lost 1 base and J lost 4; bases outside the gene matches: 12.